The 23 T cell receptor beta chains in this list originate from one sample, sequenced in a study of graft-versus-host responses after intestinal transplantation. The protocol was immunoSEQ multiplex PCR, while the TCRdb copy is restricted to in-frame clones and leaves out a portion. The sample comprises about 45,000 clones, roughly 91% of which are singletons, and 4% to 4.5% rests with the top ten. The sample was PBMCs, taken 524 days after transplant. Receptor source: a human patient who received an intestinal transplant, so some T cells may come from the graft donor.

The V call is TRBV28, the J call TRBJ2-7, with D perhaps matching TRBD1 (6 bases). Germline V CDR1 and CDR2: MDHEN, SYDVKM. The CDR3 runs to 14 residues. The germline V and J ends were trimmed by 2 bases and 1 base, with 9 bases remaining between them. CDR3 in amino acids: CASSLGTHSYEQYF. The CDR3 bases are TGTGCCAGCAGTTTAGGGACACATTCCTACGAGCAGTACTTC.

This clone came up once. J is TRBJ2-3 and V is TRBV10-3, with D uncertain. The ends were cut back, 4 bases at V and 4 bases at J, with 15 bases in the middle. Germline V gives CDR1 ENHRY, CDR2 SYGVKD. This CDR3 has 15 amino acids. The CDR3 loop reads CAISADLGPPDTQYF. In DNA form, the CDR3 reads TGTGCCATCAGTGCCGACCTGGGCCCCCCAGATACGCAGTATTTT.

The J gene is TRBJ2-7, the V gene TRBV9; D ambiguous. The CDR3 spans 16 residues. Germline V gene data show CDR1 as SGDLS and CDR2 as YYNGEE. The germline V and J ends were trimmed by 2 bases and 0 bases, with 15 bases remaining between them. DNA for the CDR3: TGTGCCAGCAGCGTCAACCAGGTGTCTACCTCCTACGAGCAGTACTTC. As protein: CASSVNQVSTSYEQYF.

The rearrangement uses TRBV28 and TRBJ2-3; D is possibly TRBD1 or TRBD2 (5 bases each). V lost 6 bases and J 0 bases, leaving 16 bases between the germline ends. This CDR3 has 16 residues. From germline, CDR1 is MDHEN and CDR2 SYDVKM. The CDR3 spells CASSSPRGSSTDTQYF. In DNA form, the CDR3 reads TGTGCCAGCAGCTCCCCCCGGGGCTCGAGCACAGATACGCAGTATTTT.

The chain is built from TRBV6-1 and TRBJ1-2; 9 nucleotides align to TRBD1. Germline lookup yields CDR1 MNHNS and CDR2 SASEGT. This CDR3 has 15 amino acids. V gave up 5 bases and J gave up 2 bases; unmatched junction bases: 6. In nucleotides, the CDR3 is TGTGCCAGCAGTCCCAGCGGGACAGGGAACTATGGCTACACCTTC. Protein sequence: CASSPSGTGNYGYTF.

CDR3 in DNA: TGTGCCAGCAGCCAAGATCTCCTCCTGAACACTGAAGCTTTCTTT. It translates to CASSQDLLLNTEAFF. The chain employs TRBV14 and TRBJ1-1, with D hard to call. The CDR3 has 15 residues. The V gene's germline CDR1 is SGHDN and CDR2 FVKESK. The germline V and J ends were trimmed by 0 bases and 0 bases, with 8 bases remaining between them.

This clone was seen just once. CDR3 residues: CASSPPGQGVYGYTF. In DNA form, the CDR3 reads TGTGCCAGCTCACCCCCTGGACAGGGTGTTTATGGCTACACCTTC. This rearrangement joins TRBV18 to TRBJ1-2, with TRBD1 matching over 8 bases. The CDR3 is 15 amino acids. With 3 bases clipped from V and 5 bases from J, the junction kept 8 bases outside the gene matches. Germline-derived CDR1 and CDR2 are KGHSH and LQKENI.

The rearrangement uses TRBV7-3 and TRBJ2-3; D is tentatively TRBD1 or TRBD2 (6 bases each). From germline, CDR1 is SGHTA and CDR2 FQGTGA. V shed 5 bases and J shed 2 bases, with 11 bases lying between them. The CDR3 length is 14 residues. The CDR3 region has the DNA TGTGCCAGCAGCACGACGGGGGCCACAGATACGCAGTATTTT. It yields the protein CASSTTGATDTQYF.

This clone was seen only once. The V and J genes are TRBV30 and TRBJ2-5; 9 bases fit TRBD1. This CDR3 has 14 residues. J was trimmed by 2 bases and V by 2 bases; bases with no gene match: 3. The germline CDR1 and CDR2 sequences are GTSNPN and SVGIG (reference sequence). The CDR3 DNA is TGTGCCTGGAGTTCCGGGACAGGGCAAGAGACCCAGTACTTC. Translating it yields CAWSSGTGQETQYF.

The chain combines TRBV18 with TRBJ2-3; D might be TRBD1 (5 bases). V lost 1 base and J lost 1, with 6 bases in between. The CDR3 extends over 14 amino acids. Germline V gene lookup returns CDR1 KGHSH and CDR2 LQKENI. CDR3 sequence (DNA): TGTGCCAGCTCACCACTACAGGGCACAGATACGCAGTATTTT. Translated, it gives CASSPLQGTDTQYF.

This sequence joins TRBV7-6 and TRBJ2-5, with D perhaps being TRBD1 or TRBD2 (5 bases each). Trimming took 4 bases from V and 1 from J, leaving 16 bases between them. The CDR3 has 16 residues. The germline CDR1 and CDR2 sequences are SGHVS and FNYEAQ. CDR3: CASSSGPMGLQETQYF. In DNA form, the CDR3 reads TGTGCCAGCAGCTCGGGACCGATGGGCCTCCAAGAGACCCAGTACTTC.

The chain employs TRBV14 and TRBJ1-1; 7 nucleotides agree with TRBD1. V lost 1 base to trimming and J lost 1 base; unmatched junction nucleotides: 6. The CDR3 has 16 residues. Germline V gene data show CDR1 as SGHDN and CDR2 as FVKESK. The CDR3 loop reads CASSQVSWTGNTEAFF. The CDR3 DNA follows: TGTGCCAGCAGCCAAGTTTCTTGGACAGGGAACACTGAAGCTTTCTTT.

The chain employs TRBV19 and TRBJ1-2; 7 bases align to TRBD1. The CDR3 totals 16 residues. Germline CDR1 LNHDA, CDR2 SQIVND (reference sequence). V shed 3 bases, J shed 8 bases, and the junction held 15 bases outside the gene matches. The CDR3 region is CASSITLTGLIGGYTF. The CDR3 nucleotides are TGTGCCAGTAGTATTACCCTGACAGGGCTCATCGGGGGCTACACCTTC.

The rearrangement uses TRBV5-1 and TRBJ2-7, with 7 bases that match TRBD2. The CDR3 contains 13 residues. Trimming cost V 0 bases and J 9 bases; bases outside gene matches: 6. The germline CDR1 and CDR2 sequences are SGHRS and YFSETQ. CDR3 residues: CASSLAGGIGQYF. The CDR3 coding sequence is TGCGCCAGCAGCTTGGCCGGGGGGATCGGGCAGTACTTC.

V usage is TRBV7-2 and J usage is TRBJ2-7; D is possibly TRBD1 or TRBD2 (5 bases each). Deletions cut 1 base from V and 4 bases from J, with 8 bases between. The CDR3 has 13 amino acids. CDR1 SGHTA and CDR2 FQGNSA come from the germline V gene. CDR3 sequence reads: CASSLVEGYEQYF. The CDR3 DNA reads TGTGCCAGCAGCTTAGTTGAGGGGTACGAGCAGTACTTC.

The chain carries TRBV2 and TRBJ1-5; D is ambiguous. V was pared by 0 bases and J by 8 bases, with 11 bases between. The CDR3 has 14 residues. CDR1 is SNHLY and CDR2 is FYNNEI in the germline V gene. CDR3 residues: CASSEAQEAEPQHF. In DNA form, the CDR3 reads TGTGCCAGCAGTGAAGCCCAGGAGGCTGAGCCCCAGCATTTT. The full variable domain, with the rest looked up from reference TRBV2 and TRBJ1-5, is EPEVTQTPSHQVTQMGQEVILRCVPISNHLYFYWYRQILGQKVEFLVSFYNNEISEKSEIFDDQFSVERPDGSNFTLKIRSTKLEDSAMYFCASSEAQEAEPQHFGDGTRLSIL.

This chain uses TRBV27 with TRBJ2-7, with D tentatively TRBD1 or TRBD2 (5 bases each). CDR3 size: 15 residues. V gave up 5 bases and J gave up 2 bases, with 16 bases separating them. CDR1 and CDR2 from the germline V gene are MNHEY and SMNVEV (reference sequence). This chain's CDR3 is CASSPDGDAPYEQYF. CDR3 nucleotide sequence: TGTGCCAGCAGTCCCGACGGGGACGCCCCCTACGAGCAGTACTTC.

V and J are TRBV4-1 and TRBJ2-1; TRBD2 matches at 7 bases. The CDR3 loop spans 15 amino acids. V lost 4 bases and J lost 2; bases outside the gene matches: 5. The V gene's germline CDR1 is MGHRA and CDR2 YSYEKL. CDR3 region: CASSPASGAYNEQFF. The DNA of the CDR3 is TGCGCCAGCAGCCCAGCTAGCGGCGCCTACAATGAGCAGTTCTTC.

The CDR3 bases are TGTGCCAGCATCCGTACTGTTGACTACGAGCAGTACTTC. Protein: CASIRTVDYEQYF. The rearrangement joins TRBV21-1 to TRBJ2-7; TRBD2 was called by the table and not checked on the DNA. TRBV21-1 is marked as a pseudogene. The CDR3 runs 13 residues.

The J gene is TRBJ2-1, the V gene TRBV19; the D call may be TRBD1 or TRBD2 (5 bases each). Trimming left V 3 bases short and J 6 bases short, with 9 bases between. This CDR3 has 13 amino acids. Germline V lookup: CDR1 LNHDA, CDR2 SQIVND (reference sequence). The CDR3 DNA is TGTGCCAGTAGTATTGGGACCAGCAATGAGCAGTTCTTC. Translation: CASSIGTSNEQFF.

This clone was recorded a few times. The chain carries TRBV5-4 and TRBJ2-5; D is unclear. The ends were cut back, 6 bases at V and 3 bases at J, with 12 bases in the middle. The CDR3 consists of 13 residues. Germline V gene data show CDR1 as SGHNT and CDR2 as YYREEE (reference sequence). CDR3: CASTVDSEETQYF. CDR3 nucleotide sequence: TGTGCCAGCACCGTAGACTCGGAAGAGACCCAGTACTTC. Looking up the rest from reference TRBV5-4 and TRBJ2-5 gives the full variable domain: ETGVTQSPTHLIKTRGQQVTLRCSSQSGHNTVSWYQQALGQGPQFIFQYYREEENGRGNFPPRFSGLQFPNYSSELNVNALELDDSALYLCASTVDSEETQYFGPGTRLLVL.

The table lists this clone with a few counts. J is TRBJ2-7 and V is TRBV2, with D tentatively TRBD2 (5 bases). There are 11 residues in the CDR3. V dropped 8 bases and J dropped 7 bases, with 12 bases sitting between them. Looked up from germline, CDR1 is SNHLY and CDR2 is FYNNEI. CDR3 nucleotides: TGTGCCAGCGATTCGGCGGGTGAGCAGTACTTC. Protein sequence: CASDSAGEQYF.

Turning to this clone: The same CDR3 is also encoded by other DNA sequences in this sample. The chain recombines TRBV9 with TRBJ1-3, with TRBD1 as a possible D gene (5 bases). This CDR3 has 14 amino acids. Germline values: CDR1 SGDLS, CDR2 YYNGEE. Trimming removed 0 bases at V and 1 base at J, with 5 bases between. The CDR3, as DNA: TGTGCCAGCAGCGTAGCAGGGTCTGGAAACACCATATATTTT. As protein: CASSVAGSGNTIYF.